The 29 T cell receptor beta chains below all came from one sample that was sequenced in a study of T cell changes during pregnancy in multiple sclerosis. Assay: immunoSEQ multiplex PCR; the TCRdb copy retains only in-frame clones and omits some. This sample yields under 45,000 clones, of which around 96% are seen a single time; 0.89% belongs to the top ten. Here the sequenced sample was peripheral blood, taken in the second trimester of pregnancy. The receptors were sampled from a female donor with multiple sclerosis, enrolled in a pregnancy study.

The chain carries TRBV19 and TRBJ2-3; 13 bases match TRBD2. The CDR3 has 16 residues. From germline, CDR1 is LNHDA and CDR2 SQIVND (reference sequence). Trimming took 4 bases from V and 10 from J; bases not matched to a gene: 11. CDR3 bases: TGTGCCAGTAGTAGCGGGACTAGCGGGGAGGAAGTCGCGCAGTATTTT. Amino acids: CASSSGTSGEEVAQYF.

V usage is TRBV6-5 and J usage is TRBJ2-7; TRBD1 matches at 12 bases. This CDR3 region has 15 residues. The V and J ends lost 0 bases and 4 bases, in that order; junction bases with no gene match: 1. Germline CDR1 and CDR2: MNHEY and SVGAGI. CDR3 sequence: CASSYSGQGAYEQYF. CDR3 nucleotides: TGTGCCAGCAGTTACTCGGGACAGGGGGCATACGAGCAGTACTTC.

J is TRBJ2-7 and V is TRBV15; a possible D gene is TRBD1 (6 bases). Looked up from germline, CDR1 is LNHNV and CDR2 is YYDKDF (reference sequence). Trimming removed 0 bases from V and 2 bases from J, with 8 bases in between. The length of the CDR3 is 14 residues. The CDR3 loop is CATSREAGAYEQYF. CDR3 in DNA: TGTGCCACCAGCAGAGAGGCAGGGGCCTACGAGCAGTACTTC.

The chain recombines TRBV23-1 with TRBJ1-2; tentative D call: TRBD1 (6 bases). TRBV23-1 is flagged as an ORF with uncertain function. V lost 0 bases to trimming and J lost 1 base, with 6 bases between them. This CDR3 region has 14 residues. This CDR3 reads CASSQSGGNYGYTF. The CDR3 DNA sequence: TGCGCCAGCAGTCAATCAGGGGGTAACTATGGCTACACCTTC.

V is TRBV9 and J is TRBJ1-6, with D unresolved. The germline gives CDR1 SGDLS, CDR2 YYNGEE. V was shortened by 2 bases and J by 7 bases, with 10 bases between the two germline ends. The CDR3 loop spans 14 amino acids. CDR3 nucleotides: TGTGCCAGCAGCGTGCAGGATGTAAATTCACCCCTCCACTTT. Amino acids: CASSVQDVNSPLHF. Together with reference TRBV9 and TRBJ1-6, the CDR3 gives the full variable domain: DSGVTQTPKHLITATGQRVTLRCSPRSGDLSVYWYQQSLDQGLQFLIQYYNGEERAKGNILERFSAQQFPDLHSELNLSSLELGDSALYFCASSVQDVNSPLHFGNGTRLTVT.

The CDR3 reads CASGGRTQGLNTGELFF. The CDR3 DNA is TGTGCCAGCGGGGGCCGCACACAGGGCCTCAACACCGGGGAGCTGTTTTTT. The V and J genes are TRBV9 and TRBJ2-2, with a tentative D call TRBD1 (6 bases). The CDR3 covers 17 residues. CDR1 and CDR2 from the germline V gene are SGDLS and YYNGEE. V was shortened by 7 bases and J by 2 bases, with 21 bases between the two germline ends.

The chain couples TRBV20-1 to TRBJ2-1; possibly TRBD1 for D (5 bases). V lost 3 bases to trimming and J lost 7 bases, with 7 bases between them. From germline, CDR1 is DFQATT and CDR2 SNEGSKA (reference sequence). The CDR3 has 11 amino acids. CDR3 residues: CSASRDNEQFF. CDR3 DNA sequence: TGCAGTGCTAGCAGGGATAATGAGCAGTTCTTC.

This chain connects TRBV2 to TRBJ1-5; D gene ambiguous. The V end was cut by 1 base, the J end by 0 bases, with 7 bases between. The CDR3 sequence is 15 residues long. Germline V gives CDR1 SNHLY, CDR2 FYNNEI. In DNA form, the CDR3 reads TGTGCCAGCAGTGAAGTACAGAATAGCAATCAGCCCCAGCATTTT. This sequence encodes CASSEVQNSNQPQHF.

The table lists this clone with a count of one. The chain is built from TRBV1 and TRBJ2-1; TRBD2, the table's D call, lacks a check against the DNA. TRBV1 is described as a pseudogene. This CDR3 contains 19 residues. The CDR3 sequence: CTSSRDRGASGRAVNEQFF. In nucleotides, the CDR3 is TGCACCAGCAGCCGAGACAGGGGAGCTAGCGGGAGGGCGGTAAATGAGCAGTTCTTC.

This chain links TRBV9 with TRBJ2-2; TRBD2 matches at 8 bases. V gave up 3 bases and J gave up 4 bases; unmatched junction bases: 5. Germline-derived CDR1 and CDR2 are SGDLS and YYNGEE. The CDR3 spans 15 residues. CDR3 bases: TGTGCCAGCAGCGGGGGCGGGGGGATCACCGGGGAGCTGTTTTTT. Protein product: CASSGGGGITGELFF.

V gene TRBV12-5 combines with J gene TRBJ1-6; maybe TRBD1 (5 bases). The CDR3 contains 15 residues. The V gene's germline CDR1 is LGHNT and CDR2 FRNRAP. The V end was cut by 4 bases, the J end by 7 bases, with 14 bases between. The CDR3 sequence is CASGSTAQGNSPLHF. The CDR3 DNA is TGTGCTAGTGGTTCGACAGCACAAGGGAATTCACCCCTCCACTTT.

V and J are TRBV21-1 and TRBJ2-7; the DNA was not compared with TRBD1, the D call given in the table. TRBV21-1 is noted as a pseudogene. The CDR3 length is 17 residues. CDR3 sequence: CATHSGSTGGDPYEQYF. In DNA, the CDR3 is TGTGCCACCCACAGCGGGAGCACAGGGGGCGACCCCTACGAGCAGTACTTC.

The CDR3 DNA reads TGTGCCAGCAGTTTAATTTCTAGTTTGACAGATACGCAGTATTTT. It specifies CASSLISSLTDTQYF. This chain links TRBV28 with TRBJ2-3; D is undetermined. CDR1 and CDR2 from the germline V gene are MDHEN and SYDVKM. The length of the CDR3 is 15 residues. Trimming removed 2 bases from V and 3 bases from J, with 12 bases in between.

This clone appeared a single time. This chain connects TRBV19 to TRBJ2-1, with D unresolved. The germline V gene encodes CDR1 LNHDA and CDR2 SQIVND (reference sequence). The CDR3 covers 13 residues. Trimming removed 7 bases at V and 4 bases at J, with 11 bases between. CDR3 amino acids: CASTPTPYNEQFF. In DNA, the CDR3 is TGTGCCAGTACCCCGACTCCATACAATGAGCAGTTCTTC.

The CDR3: CASSIGTRIDIYGYTF. CDR3 coding DNA: TGTGCCAGTAGTATTGGGACAAGGATTGATATATATGGCTACACCTTC. The gene calls are TRBV19 and TRBJ1-2; D may be TRBD1 (6 bases). Germline V gives CDR1 LNHDA, CDR2 SQIVND (reference sequence). The CDR3 has 16 residues. Trimming took 3 bases from V and 5 from J, leaving 19 bases between them.

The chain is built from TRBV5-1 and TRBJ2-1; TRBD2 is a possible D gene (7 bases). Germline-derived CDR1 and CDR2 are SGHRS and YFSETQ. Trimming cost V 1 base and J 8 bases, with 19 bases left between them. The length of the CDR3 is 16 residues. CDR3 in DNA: TGCGCCAGCAGCTTGTCGGTAGGGGGGGGGCGTGATGAGCAGTTCTTC. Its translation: CASSLSVGGGRDEQFF.

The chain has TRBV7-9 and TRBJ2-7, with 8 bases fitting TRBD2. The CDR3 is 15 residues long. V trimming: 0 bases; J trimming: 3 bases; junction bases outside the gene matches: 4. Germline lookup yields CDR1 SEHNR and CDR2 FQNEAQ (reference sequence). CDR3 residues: CASSLAGGTSYEQYF. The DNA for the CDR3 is TGTGCCAGCAGCTTAGCGGGCGGGACTAGCTACGAGCAGTACTTC.

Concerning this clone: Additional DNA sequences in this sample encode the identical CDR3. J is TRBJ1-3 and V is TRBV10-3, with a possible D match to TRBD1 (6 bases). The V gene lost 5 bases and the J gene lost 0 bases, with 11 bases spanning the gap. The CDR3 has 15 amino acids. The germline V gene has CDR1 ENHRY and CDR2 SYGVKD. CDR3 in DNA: TGTGCCATCAGTAAACAGGGTTCCTCTGGAAACACCATATATTTT. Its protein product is CAISKQGSSGNTIYF.

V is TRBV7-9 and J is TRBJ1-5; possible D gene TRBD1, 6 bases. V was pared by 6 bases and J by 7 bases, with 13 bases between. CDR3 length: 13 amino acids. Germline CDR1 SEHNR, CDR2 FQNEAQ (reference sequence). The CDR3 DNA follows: TGTGCCAGCAGGGGGAGGGGGGACCAGCCCCAGCATTTT. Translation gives CASRGRGDQPQHF.

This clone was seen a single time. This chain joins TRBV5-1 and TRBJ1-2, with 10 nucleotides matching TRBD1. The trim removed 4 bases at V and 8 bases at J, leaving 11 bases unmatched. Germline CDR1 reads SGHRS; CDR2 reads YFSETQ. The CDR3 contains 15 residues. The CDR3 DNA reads TGCGCCAGCAGCCCCCTGACAGGGGGCGGCGGAGGCTACACCTTC. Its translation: CASSPLTGGGGGYTF.

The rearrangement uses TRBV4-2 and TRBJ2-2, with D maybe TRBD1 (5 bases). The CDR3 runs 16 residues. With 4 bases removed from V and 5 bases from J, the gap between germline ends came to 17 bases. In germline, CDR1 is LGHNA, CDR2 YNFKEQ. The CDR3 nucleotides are TGTGCCAGCAGCCCCTTATCTCAGGGAAAAACCGGGGAGCTGTTTTTT. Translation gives CASSPLSQGKTGELFF.

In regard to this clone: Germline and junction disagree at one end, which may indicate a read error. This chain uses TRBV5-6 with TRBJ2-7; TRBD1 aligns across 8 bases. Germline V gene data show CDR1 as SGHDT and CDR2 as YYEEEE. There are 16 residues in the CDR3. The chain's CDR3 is CASSSMPDRAFPYVGF. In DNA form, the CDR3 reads TGTGCCAGCAGCTCCATGCCGGACAGGGCTTTCCCGTATGTAGGCTTC.

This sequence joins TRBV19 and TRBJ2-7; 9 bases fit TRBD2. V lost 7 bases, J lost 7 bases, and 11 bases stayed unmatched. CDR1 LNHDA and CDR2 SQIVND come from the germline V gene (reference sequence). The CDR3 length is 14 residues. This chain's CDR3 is CASTFGSGGSEQYF. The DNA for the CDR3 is TGTGCCAGTACCTTTGGTAGCGGGGGATCGGAGCAGTACTTC.

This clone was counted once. This chain's CDR3 is CASRRVGGTYEQYF. CDR3 in DNA: TGTGCCAGCAGGAGAGTGGGGGGTACCTACGAGCAGTACTTC. The gene calls are TRBV27 and TRBJ2-7; D possibly corresponds to TRBD2 (6 bases). Between the trimmed V and J ends, which lost 6 bases and 2 bases, there was a span of 14 bases. CDR1 is MNHEY, CDR2 SMNVEV, per germline (reference sequence). The CDR3 is 14 residues long.

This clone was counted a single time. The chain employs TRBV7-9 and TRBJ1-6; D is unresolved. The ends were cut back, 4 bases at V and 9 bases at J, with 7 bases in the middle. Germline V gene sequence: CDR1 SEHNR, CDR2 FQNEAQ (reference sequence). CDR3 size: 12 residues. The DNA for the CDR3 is TGTGCCAGCAGCTCCGAGAGTTCACCCCTCCACTTT. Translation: CASSSESSPLHF.

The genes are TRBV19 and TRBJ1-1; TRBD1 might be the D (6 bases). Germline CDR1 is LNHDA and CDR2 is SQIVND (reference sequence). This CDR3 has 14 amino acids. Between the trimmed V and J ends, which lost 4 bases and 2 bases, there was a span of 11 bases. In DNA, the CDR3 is TGTGCCAGTAGTACAGGGACACTAAACACTGAAGCTTTCTTT. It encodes CASSTGTLNTEAFF.

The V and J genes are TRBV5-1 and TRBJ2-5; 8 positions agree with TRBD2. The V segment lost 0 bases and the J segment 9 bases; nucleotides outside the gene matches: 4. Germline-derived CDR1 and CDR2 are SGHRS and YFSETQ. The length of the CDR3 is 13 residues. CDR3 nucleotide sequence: TGCGCCAGCAGCTTGGAGCGGGGGAGCGCCCAGTACTTC. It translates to CASSLERGSAQYF. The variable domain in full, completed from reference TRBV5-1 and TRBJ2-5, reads KAGVTQTPRYLIKTRGQQVTLSCSPISGHRSVSWYQQTPGQGLQFLFEYFSETQRNKGNFPGRFSGRQFSNSRSEMNVSTLELGDSALYLCASSLERGSAQYFGPGTRLLVL.

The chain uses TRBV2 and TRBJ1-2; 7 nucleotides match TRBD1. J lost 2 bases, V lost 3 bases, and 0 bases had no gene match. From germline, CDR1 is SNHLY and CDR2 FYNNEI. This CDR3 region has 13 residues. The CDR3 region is CASSEGQNYGYTF. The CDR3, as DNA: TGTGCCAGCAGTGAGGGACAGAACTATGGCTACACCTTC.

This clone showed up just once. The CDR3 nucleotides are TGTGCCAGCTCGGTAGCGGGGGTCACCTCCTACGAGCAGTACTTC. The encoded protein is CASSVAGVTSYEQYF. This sequence joins TRBV18 and TRBJ2-7; 9 nucleotides align to TRBD2. V lost 6 bases, J lost 0 bases, and 6 bases stayed unmatched. Looked up from germline, CDR1 is KGHSH and CDR2 is LQKENI. CDR3 size: 15 residues.